This passage covers 19 T cell receptor beta chains from one sample sequenced in a study of cytomegalovirus exposure and HLA in healthy donors. 13 Jbeta primers and 60 Vbeta primers were used for the PCR. Clones were read by immunoSEQ multiplex PCR, and TCRdb kept only the in-frame ones, dropping some. The sample consists of more than 100,000 clones, around 61% of them appearing once. Source material: PBMCs. These receptors all come from a woman between 50 and 59 years old in good health and CMV-seronegative.

The CDR3 here is CASSLMGLAGGFGTQYF. The DNA for the CDR3 is TGTGCCAGCAGCTTAATGGGGCTAGCGGGAGGGTTTGGTACGCAGTATTTT. V usage is TRBV7-2 and J usage is TRBJ2-3; 12 nucleotides agree with TRBD2. This CDR3 region has 17 residues. V was pared by 2 bases and J by 8 bases, with 11 bases of the junction left unmatched. Germline CDR1 reads SGHTA; CDR2 reads FQGNSA.

This chain links TRBV6-5 with TRBJ2-5, with 8 bases identical to TRBD2. Germline-derived CDR1 and CDR2 are MNHEY and SVGAGI. The CDR3 is 16 residues long. Unmatched junction bases numbered 3, after V lost 0 bases and J lost 0 bases. CDR3 protein: CASSYSTSANQETQYF. The CDR3 DNA follows: TGTGCCAGCAGTTACTCGACTAGCGCTAACCAAGAGACCCAGTACTTC.

V is TRBV27 and J is TRBJ1-6, with D possibly matching TRBD1 (6 bases). Per germline, CDR1 MNHEY and CDR2 SMNVEV (reference sequence). V lost 5 bases, J lost 9 bases, and 14 bases lay in between. The CDR3 consists of 14 residues. CDR3 sequence: CASSLDRFGSPLHF. The CDR3 nucleotides are TGTGCCAGCAGTCTCGACAGGTTCGGTTCACCCCTCCACTTT.

The rearrangement uses TRBV10-3 and TRBJ2-1; 10 bases align to TRBD2. Germline V gives CDR1 ENHRY, CDR2 SYGVKD. CDR3 length: 15 amino acids. Trimming removed 6 bases from V and 9 bases from J; junction bases left unmatched: 11. CDR3 residues: CAISRNGAGGSEQFF. DNA for the CDR3: TGTGCCATCAGCCGGAATGGAGCGGGAGGGTCTGAGCAGTTCTTC.

The chain employs TRBV27 and TRBJ2-1, with 10 positions matching TRBD2. The V gene end was trimmed by 9 bases and the J gene end by 7 bases; junction bases not matched to a gene: 6. Germline V gene data show CDR1 as MNHEY and CDR2 as SMNVEV (reference sequence). This CDR3 is 13 amino acids long. CDR3 protein: CASGSGRHNEQFF. DNA for the CDR3: TGTGCCAGTGGTAGCGGGAGGCATAATGAGCAGTTCTTC.

This clone was observed once. This sequence joins TRBV2 and TRBJ1-2, with a possible D match to TRBD1 (5 bases). The CDR3 is 14 amino acids. V shed 7 bases and J shed 0 bases, with 12 bases lying between them. Per the germline V gene, CDR1 is SNHLY and CDR2 is FYNNEI. CDR3 nucleotides: TGTGCCAGCAATCAGGGCTTAGCTAACTATGGCTACACCTTC. Encoded protein: CASNQGLANYGYTF.

The chain uses TRBV5-1 and TRBJ1-5; TRBD1 might be the D (6 bases). The CDR3 contains 15 residues. CDR1 and CDR2 from the germline V gene are SGHRS and YFSETQ. The V gene lost 1 base and the J gene lost 2 bases, with 10 bases spanning the gap. The CDR3 region is CASSLTGWGNQPQHF. In nucleotides, the CDR3 is TGCGCCAGCAGCTTGACAGGGTGGGGCAATCAGCCCCAGCATTTT.

The chain couples TRBV4-2 to TRBJ2-3, with D possibly being TRBD2 (6 bases). Looked up from germline, CDR1 is LGHNA and CDR2 is YNFKEQ. Deletions cut 1 base from V and 1 base from J, with 12 bases between. This CDR3 is 16 amino acids long. The CDR3 region is CASSQGEASGTDTQYF. The CDR3 DNA follows: TGTGCCAGCAGCCAAGGGGAGGCTAGCGGCACAGATACGCAGTATTTT.

The V gene is TRBV27, the J gene TRBJ2-3; 9 bases are shared with TRBD2. In germline, CDR1 is MNHEY, CDR2 SMNVEV (reference sequence). V lost 6 bases and J lost 7; bases outside the gene matches: 20. This CDR3 has 18 residues. CDR3 nucleotides: TGTGCCAGCAGGTCGAAGGGGACTAGCTGGGGATTCGCGAATACGCAGTATTTT. This translates into CASRSKGTSWGFANTQYF.

This chain joins TRBV6-1 and TRBJ1-3, with unresolved D. V was shortened by 6 bases and J by 1 base, with 10 bases between the two germline ends. The CDR3 totals 14 residues. Per the germline V gene, CDR1 is MNHNS and CDR2 is SASEGT. This CDR3 reads CASRWGGSGNTIYF. The CDR3 DNA follows: TGTGCCAGCAGGTGGGGAGGATCTGGAAACACCATATATTTT.

This chain connects TRBV7-6 to TRBJ1-4, with D uncertain. The CDR3 extends over 15 amino acids. The V gene's germline CDR1 is SGHVS and CDR2 FNYEAQ. V dropped 1 base and J dropped 4 bases, with 10 bases sitting between them. CDR3 nucleotides: TGTGCCAGCAGCTTAGAACTTGCCTTTAATGAAAAACTGTTTTTT. Protein product: CASSLELAFNEKLFF.

This clone was counted once. The rearrangement links TRBV5-1 to TRBJ1-1; the match to TRBD1 covers 8 bases. V dropped 7 bases and J dropped 4; count of bases not matched to a gene: 3. This CDR3 is built from 12 residues. Germline-derived CDR1 and CDR2 are SGHRS and YFSETQ. This chain's CDR3 is CASGGQGTEAFF. As DNA, the CDR3 is TGCGCCAGCGGCGGACAGGGCACTGAAGCTTTCTTT.

The chain uses TRBV7-2 and TRBJ2-3; D uncertain. V lost 4 bases and J 2 bases, leaving 13 bases between the germline ends. This CDR3 is built from 15 residues. In germline, CDR1 is SGHTA, CDR2 FQGNSA. The CDR3 reads CASSSGSGNTDTQYF. The DNA of the CDR3 is TGTGCCAGCAGCTCAGGCTCAGGAAACACAGATACGCAGTATTTT.

The chain recombines TRBV20-1 with TRBJ2-3; no reliable D call. From germline, CDR1 is DFQATT and CDR2 SNEGSKA (reference sequence). This CDR3 comprises 11 residues. The V gene lost 6 bases and the J gene lost 5 bases, with 9 bases spanning the gap. The CDR3 region has the DNA TGCAGTGCGGAGACGGGAGATACGCAGTATTTT. It specifies CSAETGDTQYF.

This clone was seen more than once but under ten times. The chain links TRBV9 to TRBJ2-5; TRBD2 is a possible D gene (5 bases). Trimming left V 3 bases short and J 5 bases short, with 20 bases between. Looked up from germline, CDR1 is SGDLS and CDR2 is YYNGEE. The CDR3 is made up of 16 amino acids. The CDR3 DNA follows: TGTGCCAGCAGCGAATCTAGCCGGAGGAGTGGGGAGACCCAGTACTTC. This sequence encodes CASSESSRRSGETQYF.

The V call is TRBV7-2, the J call TRBJ2-7, with D possibly matching TRBD2 (6 bases). The V gene's germline CDR1 is SGHTA and CDR2 FQGNSA. V was clipped by 1 base and J by 7 bases, with 20 bases between them. The CDR3 consists of 16 residues. CDR3 coding DNA: TGTGCCAGCAGCTTAGGGTCGGGGGAGGATCTTCGTGAGCAGTACTTC. Encoded protein: CASSLGSGEDLREQYF.

The chain couples TRBV6-5 to TRBJ1-2; D unclear. The CDR3 has 13 residues. Trimming stripped 1 base from V and 4 bases from J, with 7 bases between. Germline V lookup: CDR1 MNHEY, CDR2 SVGAGI. CDR3 region: CASSYLRGYGYTF. The DNA for the CDR3 is TGTGCCAGCAGTTACTTACGGGGCTATGGCTACACCTTC.

The chain links TRBV2 to TRBJ2-2, with a tentative D call TRBD2 (5 bases). The CDR3 extends over 16 amino acids. The germline CDR1 and CDR2 sequences are SNHLY and FYNNEI. Trimming took off 1 base at V and 6 bases at J, with 15 bases between the two ends. The CDR3 here is CASSEGLRRVAGELFF. In DNA, the CDR3 is TGTGCCAGCAGTGAAGGACTACGAAGGGTGGCCGGGGAGCTGTTTTTT.

The chain has TRBV7-6 and TRBJ2-2; TRBD1 matches at 7 bases. Germline CDR1 SGHVS, CDR2 FNYEAQ. The CDR3 loop spans 16 amino acids. The ends lost 1 base at V and 2 bases at J; junction bases unmatched: 4. Here the CDR3 reads CASSLEGTANTGELFF. CDR3 in DNA: TGTGCCAGCAGCTTAGAAGGGACAGCAAACACCGGGGAGCTGTTTTTT.